This T cell receptor (beta chain) was obtained from a study of blood T cells in healthy people across ages. General study findings and limits: Higher diversity and more naive CD4+ cells were features of long-lived donors, compared to aged donors. Lack of knowledge of donor CMV status possibly confounded expanded clonotype changes.

The authors ran a second PCR of about 6 to 11 cycles using a sample-barcoded 5' primer and a J-beta primer mix. In TCRdb, the 5' RACE reads were re-called with MiXCR into one record per CDR3 protein. The repertoire includes 1.5 million to 2 million distinct CDR3 sequences, about 49% of them detected once, and 2% to 2.5% sits in the top ten. On this clonotype: No antigen is known for it.

The germline gives CDR1 SGHRS, CDR2 YFSETQ. CDR3 length: 13 residues. V dropped 1 base and J dropped 5 bases, with 9 bases sitting between them. The gene calls are TRBV5-1 and TRBJ2-5; the D is unclear. The sequence was collected from a woman between 40 and 55 years old in good health. The sequenced sample consisted of blood. This CDR3 is CASSLSPMETQYF. In DNA form, the CDR3 reads TGCGCCAGCAGCTTGTCACCGATGGAGACCCAGTACTTC.